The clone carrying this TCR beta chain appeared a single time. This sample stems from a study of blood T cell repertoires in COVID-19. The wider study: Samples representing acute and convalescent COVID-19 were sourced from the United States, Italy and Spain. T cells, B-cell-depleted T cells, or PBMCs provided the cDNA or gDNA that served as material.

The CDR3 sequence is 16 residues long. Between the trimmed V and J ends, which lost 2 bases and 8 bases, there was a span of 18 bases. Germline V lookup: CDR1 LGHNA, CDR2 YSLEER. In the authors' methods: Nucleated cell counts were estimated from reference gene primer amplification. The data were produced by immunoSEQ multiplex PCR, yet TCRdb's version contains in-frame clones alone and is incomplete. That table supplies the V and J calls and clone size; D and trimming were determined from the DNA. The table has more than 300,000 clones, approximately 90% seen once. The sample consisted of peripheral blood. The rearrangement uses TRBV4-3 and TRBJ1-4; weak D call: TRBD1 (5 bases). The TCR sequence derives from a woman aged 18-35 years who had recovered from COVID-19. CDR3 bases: TGCGCCAGCAGCCAACCCGCCCGGGGGGAAGAAGAAAAACTGTTTTTT. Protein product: CASSQPARGEEEKLFF.